One sample yielded the 32 T cell receptor beta chains listed below, sequenced in a study of OX40 agonist ivuxolimab in advanced cancers. Produced via immunoSEQ multiplex PCR; TCRdb's table is partial and in-frame only. There are around 83,000 clones in the sample; about 90% occur only once, and around 1.6% lies in the top ten. Sequenced material: CD4+ or CD8+ T cells sorted from blood, taken in a trial of the OX40 agonist ivuxolimab. These receptors came from an adult with an advanced solid tumor such as melanoma, head and neck, liver or kidney cancer.

The chain carries TRBV6-6 and TRBJ2-2, with 7 bases fitting TRBD2. With 2 bases clipped from V and 7 bases from J, the junction kept 4 bases outside the gene matches. This CDR3 contains 14 residues. In germline, CDR1 is MNHNY, CDR2 SVGAGI (reference sequence). CDR3 region: CASSYRRERGELFF. The DNA of the CDR3 is TGTGCCAGCAGTTACCGGCGGGAGCGCGGGGAGCTGTTTTTT.

This chain's CDR3 is CATRFLGGDNYEQYF. The CDR3 nucleotides are TGTGCCACCAGGTTCCTAGGTGGGGACAACTACGAGCAGTACTTC. This chain connects TRBV15 to TRBJ2-7; tentative D call: TRBD1 (6 bases). This CDR3 has 15 amino acids. Per the germline V gene, CDR1 is LNHNV and CDR2 is YYDKDF (reference sequence). V was pared by 6 bases and J by 3 bases, with 18 bases between.

The V and J genes are TRBV5-4 and TRBJ2-7; tentative D call: TRBD2 (5 bases). The length of the CDR3 is 13 residues. The V end was cut by 4 bases, the J end by 5 bases, with 13 bases between. Germline V CDR1 and CDR2: SGHNT, YYREEE (reference sequence). The CDR3 spells CASSRSGENEQYF. The CDR3 bases are TGTGCCAGCAGCCGGAGCGGAGAAAACGAGCAGTACTTC.

The chain carries TRBV10-3 and TRBJ2-3; D perhaps matches TRBD2 (6 bases). Germline V lookup: CDR1 ENHRY, CDR2 SYGVKD. With 3 bases removed from V and 3 bases from J, the gap between germline ends came to 10 bases. The CDR3 spans 14 residues. This CDR3 is CAISEGGKTDTQYF. The CDR3 coding sequence is TGTGCCATCAGTGAAGGAGGGAAAACAGATACGCAGTATTTT.

The rearrangement links TRBV5-1 to TRBJ1-3; D not certain. Germline lookup yields CDR1 SGHRS and CDR2 YFSETQ. The CDR3 runs to 16 residues. V was clipped by 0 bases and J by 4 bases, with 14 bases between them. The CDR3 DNA is TGCGCCAGCAGCTTGGATCTTATGGGTACCGGAAACACCATATATTTT. This sequence encodes CASSLDLMGTGNTIYF.

This clone came up a few times. V usage is TRBV5-4 and J usage is TRBJ2-2; D call uncertain. Trimming left V 7 bases short and J 1 base short, with 5 bases between. The CDR3 runs 12 residues. Germline lookup yields CDR1 SGHNT and CDR2 YYREEE (reference sequence). The chain's CDR3 is CASRMNTGELFF. CDR3 in DNA: TGTGCCAGCCGTATGAACACCGGGGAGCTGTTTTTT.

The chain combines TRBV5-1 with TRBJ2-3, with TRBD2 identical over 11 bases. V lost 2 bases to trimming and J lost 1 base; unmatched junction nucleotides: 3. Germline lookup yields CDR1 SGHRS and CDR2 YFSETQ. The CDR3 is 16 amino acids. The CDR3 DNA follows: TGCGCCAGCAGCTTAAAACTAGCGGGAGGCACAGATACGCAGTATTTT. Protein sequence: CASSLKLAGGTDTQYF.

This chain uses TRBV19 with TRBJ2-6; TRBD1 is a possible D gene (6 bases). The CDR3 is 16 amino acids. Between the trimmed V and J ends, which lost 6 bases and 3 bases, there was a span of 15 bases. The germline gives CDR1 LNHDA, CDR2 SQIVND (reference sequence). The CDR3 DNA reads as TGTGCCAGTAGCGATCTCAGGGGTAATGGGGCCAACGTCCTGACTTTC. This codes for CASSDLRGNGANVLTF. Based on the CDR3 plus reference TRBV19 and TRBJ2-6, the full variable domain is DGGITQSPKYLFRKEGQNVTLSCEQNLNHDAMYWYRQDPGQGLRLIYYSQIVNDFQKGDIAEGYSVSREKKESFPLTVTSAQKNPTAFYLCASSDLRGNGANVLTFGAGSRLTVL.

The chain couples TRBV19 to TRBJ1-1, with D tentatively TRBD1 (6 bases). The CDR3 sequence is 13 residues long. The ends were cut back, 5 bases at V and 0 bases at J, with 7 bases in the middle. Germline V gene data show CDR1 as LNHDA and CDR2 as SQIVND (reference sequence). The CDR3 is CASSGQLNTEAFF. CDR3 coding DNA: TGTGCCAGTAGTGGACAGTTGAACACTGAAGCTTTCTTT.

The chain joins TRBV5-1 to TRBJ2-1; weak D call: TRBD2 (5 bases). The CDR3 totals 16 residues. CDR1 SGHRS and CDR2 YFSETQ come from the germline V gene. V lost 4 bases to trimming and J lost 0 bases, with 14 bases between them. The CDR3, as DNA: TGCGCCAGCAGCCCCGCCCCGGGAAGCTCCTACAATGAGCAGTTCTTC. Translated: CASSPAPGSSYNEQFF. Using reference TRBV5-1 and TRBJ2-1 for the parts outside the CDR3, the full variable domain is KAGVTQTPRYLIKTRGQQVTLSCSPISGHRSVSWYQQTPGQGLQFLFEYFSETQRNKGNFPGRFSGRQFSNSRSEMNVSTLELGDSALYLCASSPAPGSSYNEQFFGPGTRLTVL.

The chain has TRBV2 and TRBJ1-1; TRBD1 is a possible D gene (6 bases). The CDR3 totals 15 residues. V lost 6 bases, J lost 1 base, and 15 bases lay in between. Germline CDR1 is SNHLY and CDR2 is FYNNEI. The CDR3 DNA follows: TGTGCCAGCAGACGAGCAATAGGGGGGAACACTGAAGCTTTCTTT. This translates into CASRRAIGGNTEAFF.

This chain connects TRBV5-1 to TRBJ2-3; D is uncertain. V shed 1 base and J shed 0 bases, with 9 bases lying between them. The CDR3 is 15 residues long. Germline V gives CDR1 SGHRS, CDR2 YFSETQ. The CDR3 reads CASSLSRPSTDTQYF. CDR3 DNA: TGCGCCAGCAGCTTGTCGAGGCCTAGCACAGATACGCAGTATTTT.

This clone was seen a single time. Here the CDR3 reads CASSITGKARGATNEKLFF. In nucleotides, the CDR3 is TGTGCCAGCAGCATCACAGGGAAGGCGCGCGGGGCAACTAATGAAAAACTGTTTTTT. The chain is built from TRBV7-3 and TRBJ1-4; weak D call: TRBD1 (6 bases). CDR3 length: 19 amino acids. Germline-derived CDR1 and CDR2 are SGHTA and FQGTGA. V was cut by 5 bases and J by 0 bases, with 22 bases left in between.

V gene TRBV4-2 combines with J gene TRBJ2-1; D unclear. CDR3 length: 12 residues. Per the germline V gene, CDR1 is LGHNA and CDR2 is YNFKEQ. V dropped 0 bases and J dropped 10 bases, with 7 bases sitting between them. CDR3 in DNA: TGTGCCAGCAGCCAAGATCGGCAGGAGCAGTTCTTC. Its protein product is CASSQDRQEQFF.

J is TRBJ2-3 and V is TRBV5-1; the D is unclear. Trimming left V 7 bases short and J 6 bases short, with 6 bases between. The CDR3 extends over 10 amino acids. Germline values: CDR1 SGHRS, CDR2 YFSETQ. The CDR3 DNA sequence: TGCGCCAGCGCCCGCGATACGCAGTATTTT. It encodes CASARDTQYF.

This chain uses TRBV7-2 with TRBJ2-7; no definite D call. The germline CDR1 and CDR2 sequences are SGHTA and FQGNSA. Trimming took off 1 base at V and 0 bases at J, with 10 bases between the two ends. The length of the CDR3 is 15 residues. CDR3 protein: CASSLVGQLSYEQYF. The CDR3 bases are TGTGCCAGCAGCTTAGTAGGGCAGCTCTCCTACGAGCAGTACTTC.

On this clone: A read error may account for a junction end that differs from germline. The sample contains more than one DNA sequence encoding this CDR3. The chain uses TRBV5-6 and TRBJ2-3; 9 bases agree with TRBD2. Germline V gene sequence: CDR1 SGHDT, CDR2 YYEEEE. The CDR3 covers 16 residues. This CDR3 reads CASSFSSGTPSDTQYF. The CDR3, as DNA: TGTGCCAGTAGCTTCTCTAGCGGGACCCCTTCAGATACGCAGTATTTT.

The V gene is TRBV4-2, the J gene TRBJ1-4; no clear D. Between the trimmed V and J ends, which lost 3 bases and 5 bases, there was a span of 4 bases. This CDR3 region has 12 residues. Germline CDR1 LGHNA, CDR2 YNFKEQ. For the CDR3, the DNA is TGTGCCAGCAGCCAGAGAAATGAAAAACTGTTTTTT. This gives the protein CASSQRNEKLFF.

The chain recombines TRBV2 with TRBJ2-3; no definite D call. The V gene lost 9 bases and the J gene lost 2 bases, with 15 bases spanning the gap. Germline V gene data show CDR1 as SNHLY and CDR2 as FYNNEI. CDR3 size: 14 residues. The CDR3 nucleotides are TGTGCCAGTGTGGCCAGTACCGTCACAGATACGCAGTATTTT. Translated, it gives CASVASTVTDTQYF.

The V and J genes are TRBV18 and TRBJ2-5, with D possibly matching TRBD1 (5 bases). The CDR3 covers 14 residues. Trimming shortened V by 0 bases and J by 5 bases, and 10 bases separated the two germline ends. Germline lookup yields CDR1 KGHSH and CDR2 LQKENI. This CDR3 is CASSPPAGSETQYF. DNA for the CDR3: TGTGCCAGCTCACCACCGGCAGGGTCGGAGACCCAGTACTTC.

V gene TRBV2 combines with J gene TRBJ2-5; possible D gene TRBD2, 6 bases. The CDR3 has 20 residues. Germline loops: CDR1 SNHLY, CDR2 FYNNEI. V was trimmed by 3 bases and J by 11 bases, leaving 37 bases between them. CDR3 nucleotides: TGTGCCAGCAGTGAGGTGGCGGGGCAGGGCGCCGGAATGGGAAGGTTGGAGCAGTACTTC. It yields the protein CASSEVAGQGAGMGRLEQYF.

V usage is TRBV19 and J usage is TRBJ2-6; D remains ambiguous. V was shortened by 4 bases and J by 0 bases, with 16 bases between the two germline ends. This CDR3 region has 18 residues. Germline CDR1 is LNHDA and CDR2 is SQIVND (reference sequence). This CDR3 reads CASSTSAGSDSGANVLTF. In DNA form, the CDR3 reads TGTGCCAGTAGTACCTCGGCCGGGTCAGACTCTGGGGCCAACGTCCTGACTTTC.

The rearrangement links TRBV21-1 to TRBJ2-6; the table gives TRBD1 as D, unverified against the DNA. TRBV21-1 is listed as a pseudogene. The CDR3 sequence is 15 residues long. This chain's CDR3 is CASSTGGSGANVLTF. CDR3 DNA: TGTGCCAGCAGTACAGGGGGCAGTGGGGCCAACGTCCTGACTTTC.

CDR3 in amino acids: CASSLSSGITEAFF. CDR3 nucleotides: TGTGCCAGCAGTTTATCGTCGGGAATTACTGAAGCTTTCTTT. This chain joins TRBV27 and TRBJ1-1; D is unclear. This CDR3 has 14 residues. The germline V gene encodes CDR1 MNHEY and CDR2 SMNVEV (reference sequence). Trimming shortened V by 0 bases and J by 5 bases, and 10 bases separated the two germline ends.

CDR3 sequence reads: CASSQGLARGSGANVLTF. The CDR3 DNA is TGCGCCAGCAGCCAGGGACTAGCGAGGGGCTCTGGGGCCAACGTCCTGACTTTC. The chain combines TRBV4-1 with TRBJ2-6, with 10 bases that match TRBD2. CDR3 length equals 18 residues. After removal of 3 bases from V and 0 bases from J, the junction contained 5 bases not matched to a gene. CDR1 is MGHRA and CDR2 is YSYEKL in the germline V gene.

The chain carries TRBV10-3 and TRBJ2-7; D is uncertain. Germline V gives CDR1 ENHRY, CDR2 SYGVKD. V was trimmed by 4 bases and J by 2 bases, leaving 3 bases between them. CDR3 size: 11 residues. The CDR3 DNA reads TGTGCCATCAGTGCAGCCTACGAGCAGTACTTC. Residues: CAISAAYEQYF.

This chain links TRBV5-1 with TRBJ2-1; a possible D gene is TRBD1 (5 bases). The CDR3 extends over 13 amino acids. Germline V CDR1 and CDR2: SGHRS, YFSETQ. Trimming removed 4 bases from V and 9 bases from J, with 14 bases in between. CDR3 loop: CASSAALRGEQFF. The CDR3 bases are TGCGCCAGCAGCGCGGCACTAAGGGGTGAGCAGTTCTTC.

This chain links TRBV14 with TRBJ1-1; D is uncertain. V was cut by 2 bases and J by 0 bases, with 7 bases left in between. CDR3 size: 14 residues. Looked up from germline, CDR1 is SGHDN and CDR2 is FVKESK. The CDR3 region is CASSQFGLNTEAFF. DNA for the CDR3: TGTGCCAGCAGCCAATTCGGTCTGAACACTGAAGCTTTCTTT.

The V gene is TRBV27, the J gene TRBJ2-2, with D possibly being TRBD1 or TRBD2 (5 bases each). V was cut by 4 bases and J by 1 base, with 13 bases left in between. This CDR3 region has 16 residues. The germline V gene has CDR1 MNHEY and CDR2 SMNVEV (reference sequence). The CDR3 region has the DNA TGTGCCAGCAGTTGGGGGAGAAGGGGGAACACCGGGGAGCTGTTTTTT. This translates into CASSWGRRGNTGELFF.

V is TRBV5-1 and J is TRBJ2-1, with 14 bases fitting TRBD2. Germline V gives CDR1 SGHRS, CDR2 YFSETQ. Germline trimming cut 5 bases from V and 9 bases from J; bases unmatched to any gene: 7. The CDR3 has 15 amino acids. The CDR3 DNA reads TGCGCCAGCAGTTCCGGGACTAGCGGGAGCGGTGAGCAGTTCTTC. Translation: CASSSGTSGSGEQFF. The full variable domain, its missing parts supplied by reference TRBV5-1 and TRBJ2-1, is KAGVTQTPRYLIKTRGQQVTLSCSPISGHRSVSWYQQTPGQGLQFLFEYFSETQRNKGNFPGRFSGRQFSNSRSEMNVSTLELGDSALYLCASSSGTSGSGEQFFGPGTRLTVL.

The chain combines TRBV20-1 with TRBJ2-5; TRBD2 agrees at 8 bases. The CDR3 runs to 11 residues. Germline CDR1 reads DFQATT; CDR2 reads SNEGSKA (reference sequence). Losses at the gene ends were 5 bases for V and 5 bases for J; bases not matched to a gene: 1. Here the CDR3 DNA reads TGCAGTGCTTCGGGAGGGGAGACCCAGTACTTC. Its protein is CSASGGETQYF.

This clone was seen more than once but under ten times. This rearrangement joins TRBV5-1 to TRBJ1-2; D remains ambiguous. This CDR3 comprises 12 residues. From germline, CDR1 is SGHRS and CDR2 YFSETQ. The V end was cut by 0 bases, the J end by 4 bases, with 4 bases between. Written as DNA, the CDR3 is TGCGCCAGCAGCTTGGAAGGCTATGGCTACACCTTC. Translation: CASSLEGYGYTF.